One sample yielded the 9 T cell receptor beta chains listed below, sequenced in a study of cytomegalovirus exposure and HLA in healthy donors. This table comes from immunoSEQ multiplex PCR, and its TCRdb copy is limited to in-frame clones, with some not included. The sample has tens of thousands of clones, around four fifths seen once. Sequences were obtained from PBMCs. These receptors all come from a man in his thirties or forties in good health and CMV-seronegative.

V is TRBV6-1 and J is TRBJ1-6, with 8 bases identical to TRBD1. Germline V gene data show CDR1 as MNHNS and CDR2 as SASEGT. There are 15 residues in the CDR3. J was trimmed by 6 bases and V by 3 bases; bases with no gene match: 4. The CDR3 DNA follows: TGTGCCAGCAGTGAGGGGACAGGAGGTAATTCACCCCTCCACTTT. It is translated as CASSEGTGGNSPLHF.

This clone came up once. The CDR3 here is CASSLNTGSTSGNTIYF. CDR3 DNA: TGTGCCAGCAGCTTGAATACAGGCTCTACCTCTGGAAACACCATATATTTT. V gene TRBV5-6 combines with J gene TRBJ1-3, with a weak D call TRBD1 (5 bases). CDR1 is SGHDT, CDR2 YYEEEE, per germline. This CDR3 is 17 amino acids long. The V end lost 1 base, the J end lost 0 bases, and 14 bases lay between the germline ends.

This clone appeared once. The DNA for the CDR3 is TGTGCCAGCAGCCCGACTAGCGGGACCACAGATACGCAGTATTTT. Protein: CASSPTSGTTDTQYF. This chain connects TRBV7-3 to TRBJ2-3; 11 nucleotides agree with TRBD2. There are 15 residues in the CDR3. Trimming cost V 5 bases and J 2 bases; bases outside gene matches: 3. Germline V gives CDR1 SGHTA, CDR2 FQGTGA.

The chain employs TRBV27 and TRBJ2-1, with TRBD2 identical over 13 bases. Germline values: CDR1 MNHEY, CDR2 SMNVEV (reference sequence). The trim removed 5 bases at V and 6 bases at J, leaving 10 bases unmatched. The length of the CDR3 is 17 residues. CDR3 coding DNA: TGTGCCAGCAGTGGGGGACTAGCGGGACCCGTGGGCAATGAGCAGTTCTTC. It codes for CASSGGLAGPVGNEQFF.

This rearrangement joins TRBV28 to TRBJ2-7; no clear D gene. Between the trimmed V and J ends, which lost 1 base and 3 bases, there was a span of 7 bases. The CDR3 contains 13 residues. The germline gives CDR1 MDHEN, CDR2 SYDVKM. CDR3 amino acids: CASSLSESYEQYF. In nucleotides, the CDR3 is TGTGCCAGCAGTTTATCGGAGAGCTACGAGCAGTACTTC.

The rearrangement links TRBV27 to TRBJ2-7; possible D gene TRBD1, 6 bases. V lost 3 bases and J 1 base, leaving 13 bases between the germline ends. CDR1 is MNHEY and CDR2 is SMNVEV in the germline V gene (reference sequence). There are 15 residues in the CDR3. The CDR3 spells CASSFRTEGSYEQYF. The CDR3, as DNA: TGTGCCAGCAGTTTCAGGACAGAGGGATCCTACGAGCAGTACTTC.

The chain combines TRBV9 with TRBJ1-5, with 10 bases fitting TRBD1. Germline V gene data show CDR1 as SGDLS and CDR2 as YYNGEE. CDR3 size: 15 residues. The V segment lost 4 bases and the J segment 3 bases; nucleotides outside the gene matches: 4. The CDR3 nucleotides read TGTGCCAGCAGCAAAGACAGGGGGCTCAATCAGCCCCAGCATTTT. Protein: CASSKDRGLNQPQHF.

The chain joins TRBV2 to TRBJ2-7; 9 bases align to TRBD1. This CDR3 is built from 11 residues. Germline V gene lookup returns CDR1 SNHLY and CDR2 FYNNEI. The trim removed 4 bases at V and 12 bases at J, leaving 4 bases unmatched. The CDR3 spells CASSAGQGPYV. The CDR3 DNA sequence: TGTGCCAGCAGTGCGGGACAGGGTCCGTACGTC.

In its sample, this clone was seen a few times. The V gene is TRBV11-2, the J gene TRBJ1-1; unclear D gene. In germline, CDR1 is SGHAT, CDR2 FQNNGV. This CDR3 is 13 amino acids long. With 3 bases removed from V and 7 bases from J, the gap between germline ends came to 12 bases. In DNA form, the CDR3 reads TGTGCCAGCAGCTTCCTATCACTCGTTGAAGCTTTCTTT. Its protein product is CASSFLSLVEAFF.